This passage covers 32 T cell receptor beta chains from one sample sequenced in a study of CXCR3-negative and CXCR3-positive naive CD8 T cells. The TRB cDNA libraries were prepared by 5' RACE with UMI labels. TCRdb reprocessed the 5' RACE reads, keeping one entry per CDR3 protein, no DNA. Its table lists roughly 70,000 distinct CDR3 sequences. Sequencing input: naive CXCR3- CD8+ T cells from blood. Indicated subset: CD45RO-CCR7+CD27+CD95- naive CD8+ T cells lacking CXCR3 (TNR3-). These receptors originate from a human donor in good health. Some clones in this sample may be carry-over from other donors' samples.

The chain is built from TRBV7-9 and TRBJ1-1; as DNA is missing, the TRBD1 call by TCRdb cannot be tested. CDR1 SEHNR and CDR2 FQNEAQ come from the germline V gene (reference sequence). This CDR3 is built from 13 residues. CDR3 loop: CASRTSGGTEAFF. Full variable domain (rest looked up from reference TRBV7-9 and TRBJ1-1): DTGVSQNPRHKITKRGQNVTFRCDPISEHNRLYWYRQTLGQGPEFLTYFQNEAQLEKSRLLSDRFSAERPKGSFSTLEIQRTEQGDSAMYLCASRTSGGTEAFFGQGTRLTVV.

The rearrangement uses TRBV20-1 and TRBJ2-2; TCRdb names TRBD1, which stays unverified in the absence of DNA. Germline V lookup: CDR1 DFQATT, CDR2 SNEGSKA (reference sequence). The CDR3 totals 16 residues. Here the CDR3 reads CSALLSSGSATGELFF.

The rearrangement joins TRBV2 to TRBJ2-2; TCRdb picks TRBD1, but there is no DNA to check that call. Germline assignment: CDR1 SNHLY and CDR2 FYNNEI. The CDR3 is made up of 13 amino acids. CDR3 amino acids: CASSAPGPGELFF.

CDR3 in amino acids: CASSEARVWGYEQYF. This sequence joins TRBV2 and TRBJ2-7; checking the TCRdb D call of TRBD1 is not possible without DNA. Germline lookup yields CDR1 SNHLY and CDR2 FYNNEI. CDR3 length equals 15 residues.

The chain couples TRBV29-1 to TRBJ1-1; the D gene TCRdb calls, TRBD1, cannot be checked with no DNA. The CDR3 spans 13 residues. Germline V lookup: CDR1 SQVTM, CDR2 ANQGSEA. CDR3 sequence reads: CSAGTGENTEAFF.

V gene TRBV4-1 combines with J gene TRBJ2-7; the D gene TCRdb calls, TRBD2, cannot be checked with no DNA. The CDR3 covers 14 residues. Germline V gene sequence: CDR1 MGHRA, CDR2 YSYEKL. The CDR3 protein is CASSQAGGVIEQYF.

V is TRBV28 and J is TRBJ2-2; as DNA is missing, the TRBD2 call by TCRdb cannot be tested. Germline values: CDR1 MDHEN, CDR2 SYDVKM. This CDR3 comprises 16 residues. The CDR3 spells CASRPLAGWIVGELFF.

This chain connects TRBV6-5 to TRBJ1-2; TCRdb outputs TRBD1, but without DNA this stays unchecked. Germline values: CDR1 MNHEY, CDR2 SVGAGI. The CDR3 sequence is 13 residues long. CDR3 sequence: CASSYSWGDGYTF.

The CDR3 here is CSARLMEGTEAFF. V usage is TRBV20-1 and J usage is TRBJ1-1. Germline V gene sequence: CDR1 DFQATT, CDR2 SNEGSKA (reference sequence). The CDR3 runs to 13 residues.

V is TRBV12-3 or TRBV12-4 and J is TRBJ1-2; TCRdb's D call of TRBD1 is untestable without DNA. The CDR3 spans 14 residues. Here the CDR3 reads CASRGTGTVYGYTF.

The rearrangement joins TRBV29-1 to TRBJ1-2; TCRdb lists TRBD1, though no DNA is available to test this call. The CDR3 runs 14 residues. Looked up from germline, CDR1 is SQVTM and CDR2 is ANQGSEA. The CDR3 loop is CSVEWDTLSYGYTF.

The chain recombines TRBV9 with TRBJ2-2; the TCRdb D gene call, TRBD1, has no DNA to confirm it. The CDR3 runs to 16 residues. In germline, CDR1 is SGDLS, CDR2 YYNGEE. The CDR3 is CASSVAGGTNTGELFF.

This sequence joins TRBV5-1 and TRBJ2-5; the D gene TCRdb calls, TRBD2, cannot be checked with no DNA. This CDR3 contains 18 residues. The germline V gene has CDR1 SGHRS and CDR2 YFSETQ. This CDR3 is CASSLGPSGSYIGETQYF.

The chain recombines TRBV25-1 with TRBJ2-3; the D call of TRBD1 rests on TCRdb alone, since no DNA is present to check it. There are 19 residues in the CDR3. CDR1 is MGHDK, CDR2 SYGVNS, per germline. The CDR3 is CASSATGGETRTHYYTQYF.

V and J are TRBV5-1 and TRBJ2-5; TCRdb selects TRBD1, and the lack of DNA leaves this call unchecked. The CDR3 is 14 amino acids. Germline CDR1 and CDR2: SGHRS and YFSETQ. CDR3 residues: CASSRDRSEETQYF.

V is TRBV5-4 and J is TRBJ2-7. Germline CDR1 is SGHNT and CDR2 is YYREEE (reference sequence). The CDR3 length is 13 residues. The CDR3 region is CASSLDLPYEQYF. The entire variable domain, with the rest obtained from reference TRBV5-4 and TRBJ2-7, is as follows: ETGVTQSPTHLIKTRGQQVTLRCSSQSGHNTVSWYQQALGQGPQFIFQYYREEENGRGNFPPRFSGLQFPNYSSELNVNALELDDSALYLCASSLDLPYEQYFGPGTRLTVT.

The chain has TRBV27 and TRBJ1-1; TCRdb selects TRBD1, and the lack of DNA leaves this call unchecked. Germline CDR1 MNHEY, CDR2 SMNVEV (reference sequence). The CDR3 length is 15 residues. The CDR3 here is CASSRTLDRGRVAFF.

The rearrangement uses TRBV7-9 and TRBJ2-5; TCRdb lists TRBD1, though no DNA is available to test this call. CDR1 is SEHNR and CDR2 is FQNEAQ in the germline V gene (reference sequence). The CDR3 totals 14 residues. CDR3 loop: CASGDSRVQETQYF.

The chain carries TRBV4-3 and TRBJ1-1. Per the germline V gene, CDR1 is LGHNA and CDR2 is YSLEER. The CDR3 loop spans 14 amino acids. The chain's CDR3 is CASSQDRGNTEAFF.

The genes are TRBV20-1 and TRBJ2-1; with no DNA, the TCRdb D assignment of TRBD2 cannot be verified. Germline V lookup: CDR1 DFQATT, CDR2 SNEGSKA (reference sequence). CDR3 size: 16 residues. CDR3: CSARLRGLAGWNEQFF.

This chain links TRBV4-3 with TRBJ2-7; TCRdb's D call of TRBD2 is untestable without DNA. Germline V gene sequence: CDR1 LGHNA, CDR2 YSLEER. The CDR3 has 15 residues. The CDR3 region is CASSQDASGSYEQYF.

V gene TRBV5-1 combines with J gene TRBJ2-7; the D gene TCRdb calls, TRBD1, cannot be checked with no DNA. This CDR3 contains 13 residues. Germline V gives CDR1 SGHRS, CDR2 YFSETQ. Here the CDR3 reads CASRYGRGYEQYF.

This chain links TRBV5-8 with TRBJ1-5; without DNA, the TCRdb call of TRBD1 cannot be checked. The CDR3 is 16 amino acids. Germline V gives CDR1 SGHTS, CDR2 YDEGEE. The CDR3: CASSLGRQGGSQPQHF.

CDR3 residues: CASSAPLQGRGNTIYF. J is TRBJ1-3 and V is TRBV9. The germline V gene has CDR1 SGDLS and CDR2 YYNGEE. This CDR3 has 16 residues. Combining the CDR3 with reference TRBV9 and TRBJ1-3 gives the whole variable domain DSGVTQTPKHLITATGQRVTLRCSPRSGDLSVYWYQQSLDQGLQFLIQYYNGEERAKGNILERFSAQQFPDLHSELNLSSLELGDSALYFCASSAPLQGRGNTIYFGEGSWLTVV.

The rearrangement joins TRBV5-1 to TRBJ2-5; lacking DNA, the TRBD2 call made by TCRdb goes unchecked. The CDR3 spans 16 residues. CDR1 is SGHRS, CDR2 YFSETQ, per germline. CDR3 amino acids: CASTLDSGGDQETQYF.

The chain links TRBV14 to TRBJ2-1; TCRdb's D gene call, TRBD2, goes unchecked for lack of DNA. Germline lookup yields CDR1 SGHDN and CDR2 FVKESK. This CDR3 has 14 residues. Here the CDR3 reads CASSNRLAPNEQFF.

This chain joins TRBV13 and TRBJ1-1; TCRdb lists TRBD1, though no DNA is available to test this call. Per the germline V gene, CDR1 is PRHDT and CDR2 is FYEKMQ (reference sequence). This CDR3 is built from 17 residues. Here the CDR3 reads CACSLGPPRTGGPGAFF.

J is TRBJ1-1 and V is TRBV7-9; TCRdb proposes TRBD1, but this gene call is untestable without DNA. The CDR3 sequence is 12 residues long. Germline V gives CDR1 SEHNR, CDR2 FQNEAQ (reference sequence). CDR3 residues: CASSAGDTEAFF.

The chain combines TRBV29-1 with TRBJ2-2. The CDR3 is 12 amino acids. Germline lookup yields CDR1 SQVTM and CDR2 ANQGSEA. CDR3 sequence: CSASVVVGELFF.

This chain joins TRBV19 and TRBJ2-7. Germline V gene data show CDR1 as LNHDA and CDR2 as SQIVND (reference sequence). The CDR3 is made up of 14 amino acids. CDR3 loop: CASSMGSAAYEQYF.

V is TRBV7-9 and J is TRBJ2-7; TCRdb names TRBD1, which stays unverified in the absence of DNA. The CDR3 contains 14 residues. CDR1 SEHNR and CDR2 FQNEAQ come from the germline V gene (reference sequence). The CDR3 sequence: CASSSRDRGLEQYF.

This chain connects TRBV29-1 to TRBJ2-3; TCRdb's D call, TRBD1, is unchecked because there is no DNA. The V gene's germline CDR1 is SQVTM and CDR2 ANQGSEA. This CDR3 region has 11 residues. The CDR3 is CSVPGPDTQYF.